The entry below gives a single T cell receptor beta chain sequence along with its context. The assay was immunoSEQ multiplex PCR, and TCRdb's table has in-frame clones only and misses some. The sample has about 85,000 clones; approximately 80% are singletons. The record originates from a study of blood T cell repertoires in COVID-19. In the study overall: Samples representing acute and convalescent COVID-19 were sourced from the United States, Italy and Spain. Nucleic acid was either cDNA or gDNA, and it came from T cells, B-cell-depleted T cells, or PBMCs.

From germline, CDR1 is SGHAT and CDR2 FQNNGV. With 2 bases clipped from V and 13 bases from J, the junction kept 5 bases outside the gene matches. This CDR3 region has 14 residues. This chain uses TRBV11-2 with TRBJ1-6, with 10 bases aligning to TRBD1. The origin of this receptor is a human donor in a cohort sampled during active COVID-19. The source material was peripheral blood. CDR3 DNA: TGTGCCAGCAGCTTATTCTGGACAGGGGGGCCCCTCCACTTT. This gives the protein CASSLFWTGGPLHF. Full variable domain (outside the CDR3, taken from reference TRBV11-2 and TRBJ1-6): EAGVAQSPRYKIIEKRQSVAFWCNPISGHATLYWYQQILGQGPKLLIQFQNNGVVDDSQLPKDRFSAERLKGVDSTLKIQPAKLEDSAVYLCASSLFWTGGPLHFGNGTRLTVT.